This is a list of T cell receptor beta chains from one sample in a study of T-cell memory formation after mild COVID-19. Each CDR3 protein gets one entry after TCRdb re-called the 5' RACE reads with MiXCR. The table shows roughly 370,000 distinct CDR3 sequences, with about 15% occurring only once. The sequencing sample was made of PBMCs or a T cell subset sorted from them (not recorded which). The receptors were sampled from a man aged 18 to 29 who had mild COVID-19 (a few samples of this study predate the infection). Cell type and time point are not known. CDR3s include the opening cysteine and the closing phenylalanine or tryptophan. D genes are given only for firm matches. Clone size is given for some rows only: seen once, a few or many times, or a class if the clone is expanded.

TRBJ2-4 | . | TRBV7-2 | . | CASSLGGYRGRTKNIQYF | TGTGCCAGCAGCTTGGGGGGATACAGGGGTCGAACCAAAAACATTCAGTACTTC
TRBJ2-3 | TRBD2 | TRBV10-3 | many | CAISESSGIDTQYF | TGTGCCATCAGTGAGTCGAGCGGGATCGATACGCAGTATTTT
TRBJ2-6 | . | TRBV6-2/TRBV6-3 | few | CASRPAAGANVLTF | TGTGCCAGCAGGCCCGCAGCTGGGGCCAACGTCCTGACTTTC
TRBJ1-5 | . | TRBV20-1 | . | CSAAGAEGLAQHF | TGCAGTGCTGCAGGGGCTGAGGGGTTAGCCCAGCATTTT
TRBJ1-5 | . | TRBV28 | few | CASKVSDGGVRGQPQHF | TGTGCCAGCAAGGTCTCCGACGGGGGGGTAAGAGGGCAGCCCCAGCATTTT
TRBJ2-3 | . | TRBV5-1 | . | CASSLWGARGDTQYF | TGCGCCAGCAGCTTATGGGGGGCGCGGGGAGATACGCAGTATTTT
TRBJ2-1 | . | TRBV20-1 | few | CSASSRNEQFF | TGCAGTGCTAGTAGTAGGAATGAGCAGTTCTTC
TRBJ2-5 | . | TRBV12-3/TRBV12-4 | few | CASSLGVSGGGTQYF | TGTGCCAGCAGTTTAGGTGTTTCCGGGGGAGGGACCCAGTACTTC
TRBJ2-2 | . | TRBV7-9 | few | CASSFFITGELFF | TGTGCCAGCAGCTTTTTCATCACCGGGGAGCTGTTTTTT
TRBJ1-2 | . | TRBV20-1 | . | CSARKQGRGYTF | TGCAGTGCTAGGAAGCAGGGACGTGGCTACACCTTC
TRBJ1-1 | . | TRBV9 | few | CASSVRAVNTEAFF | TGTGCCAGCAGCGTTAGGGCGGTGAACACTGAAGCTTTCTTT
TRBJ2-2 | . | TRBV7-3 | many | CASSLTSGPYTGELFF | TGTGCCAGCAGCTTAACGTCAGGTCCCTACACCGGGGAGCTGTTTTTT
TRBJ2-7 | TRBD2 | TRBV7-8 | few | CASSLPGLAGETAYEQYF | TGTGCCAGCAGTCTCCCGGGACTAGCGGGGGAAACAGCCTACGAGCAGTACTTC
TRBJ2-1 | . | TRBV12-3/TRBV12-4 | . | CASSTTAGGEQFF | TGTGCCAGCAGTACTACAGCGGGCGGTGAGCAGTTCTTC
TRBJ2-1 | . | TRBV4-3 | few | CASSQGVGTTDEQFF | TGCGCCAGCAGCCAAGGGGTGGGTACTACCGATGAGCAGTTCTTC
TRBJ2-1 | . | TRBV5-4 | once | CASSLGGASNNEQFF | TGTGCCAGCAGCTTGGGGGGTGCCAGTAACAATGAGCAGTTCTTC
TRBJ1-4 | . | TRBV20-1 | . | CSARDRMGREKLFF | TGCAGTGCTAGAGATCGGATGGGCCGTGAAAAACTGTTTTTT
TRBJ2-4 | TRBD1 | TRBV4-2 | . | CASSPGQTNIQYF | TGTGCCAGCAGCCCGGGACAGACAAACATTCAGTACTTC
TRBJ2-3 | . | TRBV11-2 | many | CASSFWPGAAVDTQYF | TGTGCCAGCAGCTTTTGGCCGGGAGCGGCAGTTGATACGCAGTATTTT
TRBJ1-1 | . | TRBV19 | few | CASSIGGGGTEAFF | TGTGCCAGTAGTATAGGGGGCGGTGGCACTGAAGCTTTCTTT
TRBJ2-2 | . | TRBV6-5 | . | CASSQSLGGELFF | TGTGCCAGCAGCCAGAGTCTGGGCGGGGAGCTGTTTTTT